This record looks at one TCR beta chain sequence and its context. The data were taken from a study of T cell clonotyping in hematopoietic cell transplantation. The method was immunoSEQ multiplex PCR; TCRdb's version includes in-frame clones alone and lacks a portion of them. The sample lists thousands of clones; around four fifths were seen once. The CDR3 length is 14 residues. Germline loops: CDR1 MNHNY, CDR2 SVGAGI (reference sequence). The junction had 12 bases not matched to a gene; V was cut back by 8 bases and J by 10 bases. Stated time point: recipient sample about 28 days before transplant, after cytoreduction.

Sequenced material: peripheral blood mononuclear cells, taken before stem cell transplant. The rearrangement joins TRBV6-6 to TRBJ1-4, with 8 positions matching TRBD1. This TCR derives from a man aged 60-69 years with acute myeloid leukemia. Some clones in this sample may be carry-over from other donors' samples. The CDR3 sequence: CASGRQGRLVKLFF. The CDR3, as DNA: TGTGCCAGCGGTCGACAGGGGCGACTGGTAAAACTGTTTTTT.